The next 19 T cell receptor beta chains were all read from a single sample in a study of blood T cell repertoires in COVID-19. Data came from immunoSEQ multiplex PCR; TCRdb stores just in-frame clones and leaves some out. The sample has roughly 200,000 clones; 85% to 90% are singletons. The sample taken for sequencing was peripheral blood. The receptors originated from a man between 45 and 60 years old with acute or convalescent COVID-19.

The chain couples TRBV19 to TRBJ2-1, with 12 bases aligning to TRBD2. CDR1 LNHDA and CDR2 SQIVND come from the germline V gene (reference sequence). This CDR3 comprises 13 residues. V dropped 8 bases and J dropped 5; count of bases not matched to a gene: 1. This CDR3 is CASLAGGNNEQFF. The CDR3 coding sequence is TGTGCCAGTCTAGCGGGGGGGAACAATGAGCAGTTCTTC. The variable domain in full, completed from reference TRBV19 and TRBJ2-1, reads DGGITQSPKYLFRKEGQNVTLSCEQNLNHDAMYWYRQDPGQGLRLIYYSQIVNDFQKGDIAEGYSVSREKKESFPLTVTSAQKNPTAFYLCASLAGGNNEQFFGPGTRLTVL.

V usage is TRBV6-6 and J usage is TRBJ1-6; the D gene is possibly TRBD1 (6 bases). The CDR3 runs 14 residues. The V gene's germline CDR1 is MNHNY and CDR2 SVGAGI (reference sequence). V was cut by 2 bases and J by 9 bases, with 11 bases left in between. The CDR3 protein is CASSYDRILSPLHF. The CDR3 bases are TGTGCCAGCAGTTACGACAGGATCCTTTCACCCCTCCACTTT.

The chain is built from TRBV28 and TRBJ2-1; a possible D gene is TRBD1 (5 bases). The length of the CDR3 is 13 residues. Looked up from germline, CDR1 is MDHEN and CDR2 is SYDVKM. V gave up 6 bases and J gave up 6 bases, with 12 bases separating them. This chain's CDR3 is CASRLSRANEQFF. The CDR3 DNA sequence: TGTGCCAGCAGGTTAAGCAGGGCCAATGAGCAGTTCTTC.

V gene TRBV20-1 combines with J gene TRBJ2-5; weak D call: TRBD2 (5 bases). CDR3 length equals 11 residues. Germline V lookup: CDR1 DFQATT, CDR2 SNEGSKA (reference sequence). The V end lost 1 base, the J end lost 5 bases, and 5 bases lay between the germline ends. The CDR3 DNA sequence: TGCAGTGCTAGAGGGGAGGAGACCCAGTACTTC. It is translated as CSARGEETQYF.

V usage is TRBV9 and J usage is TRBJ2-7; a weak D match, TRBD1 (5 bases). V lost 0 bases, J lost 3 bases, and 10 bases lay in between. CDR3 length: 14 amino acids. Germline values: CDR1 SGDLS, CDR2 YYNGEE. CDR3 DNA sequence: TGTGCCAGCAGCGTAGACCAGGGAAACTACGAGCAGTACTTC. It codes for CASSVDQGNYEQYF.

The rearrangement uses TRBV6-1 and TRBJ2-4; TRBD1 matches at 8 bases. CDR1 is MNHNS, CDR2 SASEGT, per germline. CDR3 length equals 13 residues. The trim removed 3 bases at V and 9 bases at J, leaving 4 bases unmatched. For the CDR3, the DNA is TGTGCCAGCAGTGACAGGGGGCGCCTCATTCAGTACTTC. It yields the protein CASSDRGRLIQYF.

J is TRBJ2-1 and V is TRBV27; possibly TRBD2 for D (6 bases). The germline V and J ends were trimmed by 7 bases and 6 bases, with 22 bases remaining between them. This CDR3 contains 16 residues. The germline V gene encodes CDR1 MNHEY and CDR2 SMNVEV (reference sequence). CDR3 coding DNA: TGTGCCAGCAACCCCCTCCCCGGGCTAGCGAGCAATGAGCAGTTCTTC. This translates into CASNPLPGLASNEQFF.

CDR3 region: CASSLDVSYTEAFF. The DNA of the CDR3 is TGTGCCAGCAGCTTAGACGTCAGTTACACTGAAGCTTTCTTT. V usage is TRBV7-8 and J usage is TRBJ1-1; no definite D call. The CDR3 is 14 amino acids. V shed 1 base and J shed 3 bases, with 9 bases lying between them. The germline CDR1 and CDR2 sequences are SGHVS and FQNEAQ.

The chain carries TRBV2 and TRBJ2-7, with 10 bases matching TRBD2. Trimming cost V 6 bases and J 3 bases; bases outside gene matches: 5. This CDR3 region has 14 residues. CDR1 is SNHLY, CDR2 FYNNEI, per germline. CDR3 coding DNA: TGTGCCAGCAGGAGGTCTAGCGGGAGCTACGAGCAGTACTTC. Translating gives CASRRSSGSYEQYF.

The chain has TRBV6-5 and TRBJ2-3; a possible D gene is TRBD1 (6 bases). V lost 7 bases and J 4 bases, leaving 15 bases between the germline ends. The length of the CDR3 is 14 residues. Germline loops: CDR1 MNHEY, CDR2 SVGAGI. The CDR3 DNA is TGTGCCAGCACCAAGAACAGGGTTGCAGATACGCAGTATTTT. Its protein product is CASTKNRVADTQYF.

This chain connects TRBV28 to TRBJ1-5, with D possibly matching TRBD1 (5 bases). Trimming cost V 4 bases and J 1 base, with 20 bases left between them. Germline V gives CDR1 MDHEN, CDR2 SYDVKM. This CDR3 contains 18 residues. The CDR3 nucleotides read TGTGCCAGCAGTTCAGGACGAGATACAGGATTGAGCAATCAGCCCCAGCATTTT. It codes for CASSSGRDTGLSNQPQHF.

This rearrangement joins TRBV28 to TRBJ1-1; tentatively, D is TRBD1 (5 bases). The length of the CDR3 is 13 residues. The ends were cut back, 6 bases at V and 0 bases at J, with 8 bases in the middle. Germline V lookup: CDR1 MDHEN, CDR2 SYDVKM. CDR3 in DNA: TGTGCCAGCAGCCAGACAGTGAACACTGAAGCTTTCTTT. Its protein is CASSQTVNTEAFF. The full variable domain, its missing parts supplied by reference TRBV28 and TRBJ1-1, is DVKVTQSSRYLVKRTGEKVFLECVQDMDHENMFWYRQDPGLGLRLIYFSYDVKMKEKGDIPEGYSVSREKKERFSLILESASTNQTSMYLCASSQTVNTEAFFGQGTRLTVV.

This sequence joins TRBV2 and TRBJ1-6, with TRBD1 as a possible D gene (6 bases). V lost 6 bases to trimming and J lost 7 bases, with 13 bases between them. Germline V CDR1 and CDR2: SNHLY, FYNNEI. The CDR3 extends over 14 amino acids. Here the CDR3 DNA reads TGTGCCAGCAGACCGGGGGGGCGCAATTCACCCCTCCACTTT. Its protein is CASRPGGRNSPLHF.

The rearrangement joins TRBV5-1 to TRBJ2-3; tentatively, D is TRBD1 (5 bases). Germline V gives CDR1 SGHRS, CDR2 YFSETQ. The CDR3 totals 15 residues. V was cut by 2 bases and J by 5 bases, with 15 bases left in between. Here the CDR3 reads CASSLWTQEGDTQYF. In DNA form, the CDR3 reads TGCGCCAGCAGCTTATGGACACAAGAAGGAGATACGCAGTATTTT. Supplemented by reference TRBV5-1 and TRBJ2-3, the full variable domain reads KAGVTQTPRYLIKTRGQQVTLSCSPISGHRSVSWYQQTPGQGLQFLFEYFSETQRNKGNFPGRFSGRQFSNSRSEMNVSTLELGDSALYLCASSLWTQEGDTQYFGPGTRLTVL.

The chain uses TRBV11-2 and TRBJ1-6; no definite D call. The CDR3 contains 16 residues. CDR1 SGHAT and CDR2 FQNNGV come from the germline V gene. Trimming took 0 bases from V and 5 from J, leaving 11 bases between them. CDR3 DNA sequence: TGTGCCAGCAGCTTAGACGATCGGCGGCATAATTCACCCCTCCACTTT. As protein: CASSLDDRRHNSPLHF.

This chain joins TRBV6-2 or TRBV6-3 and TRBJ2-5; TRBD2 aligns across 11 bases. Per the germline V gene, CDR1 is MNHEY and CDR2 is SVGEGT. The CDR3 is made up of 16 amino acids. With V trimmed by 2 bases and J by 7 bases, 9 bases remained unmatched. The CDR3 spells CASSYPLAGGRGTQYF. CDR3 coding DNA: TGTGCCAGCAGTTACCCCTTAGCGGGGGGGCGGGGGACCCAGTACTTC.

The rearrangement links TRBV6-6 to TRBJ2-6; TRBD1 aligns across 12 bases. V lost 5 bases and J lost 4; bases outside the gene matches: 6. Germline V lookup: CDR1 MNHNY, CDR2 SVGAGI (reference sequence). This CDR3 is built from 17 residues. CDR3 DNA sequence: TGTGCCAGCAGTCCCGGGACAGGGGGCTCGGGGGCCAACGTCCTGACTTTC. Translation: CASSPGTGGSGANVLTF.

This sequence joins TRBV7-3 and TRBJ2-4, with 12 nucleotides matching TRBD2. V trimming: 4 bases; J trimming: 6 bases; junction bases outside the gene matches: 10. The CDR3 covers 17 residues. The germline gives CDR1 SGHTA, CDR2 FQGTGA. The CDR3 here is CASSSMPSGRAGNIQYF. CDR3 nucleotide sequence: TGTGCCAGCAGCTCCATGCCTAGCGGGAGGGCCGGAAACATTCAGTACTTC.

The chain combines TRBV2 with TRBJ1-1; D is uncertain. The V gene lost 4 bases and the J gene lost 1 base, with 7 bases spanning the gap. Germline CDR1 SNHLY, CDR2 FYNNEI. The CDR3 extends over 13 amino acids. DNA of the CDR3: TGTGCCAGCAGTGCTCTTTGGAACACTGAAGCTTTCTTT. As protein: CASSALWNTEAFF.